One and the same sample provided the 21 T cell receptor beta chains below, sequenced in a study of T cell responses to AZD1222 COVID-19 vaccine. The assay was immunoSEQ multiplex PCR, and TCRdb's table has in-frame clones only and misses some. The sample consists of 52,000 or so clones, around 85% of them appearing once. The specimen comprised peripheral blood, sampled on day 0 of MenACWY control vaccination. These receptors were taken from an adult in good health.

J is TRBJ1-3 and V is TRBV6-2 or TRBV6-3; 8 bases align to TRBD1. The CDR3 has 17 residues. V trimming: 3 bases; J trimming: 1 base; junction bases outside the gene matches: 8. CDR1 is MNHEY, CDR2 SVGEGT, per germline. Written as DNA, the CDR3 is TGTGCCAGCAGTTATGGGGCGTGGGACAGGTCTGGAAACACCATATATTTT. Translation gives CASSYGAWDRSGNTIYF.

This clone was recorded once. The chain combines TRBV10-3 with TRBJ2-7; perhaps TRBD2 as D (6 bases). V lost 4 bases and J 0 bases, leaving 13 bases between the germline ends. The CDR3 length is 15 residues. Germline V gene lookup returns CDR1 ENHRY and CDR2 SYGVKD. CDR3: CAISVGTLASYEQYF. The CDR3 DNA reads as TGTGCCATCAGTGTCGGGACTTTGGCCTCCTACGAGCAGTACTTC.

This clone was recorded a few times. The CDR3 protein is CASSPGTSYNEQFF. DNA of the CDR3: TGTGCCAGCAGCCCCGGGACGTCCTACAATGAGCAGTTCTTC. The V call is TRBV7-3, the J call TRBJ2-1; D is possibly TRBD1 or TRBD2 (5 bases each). The CDR3 is 14 amino acids. V was clipped by 5 bases and J by 1 base, with 9 bases between them. The germline CDR1 and CDR2 sequences are SGHTA and FQGTGA.

The chain employs TRBV7-9 and TRBJ1-2, with 7 bases fitting TRBD1. The CDR3 runs 14 residues. Per the germline V gene, CDR1 is SEHNR and CDR2 is FQNEAQ (reference sequence). V trimming: 5 bases; J trimming: 1 base; junction bases outside the gene matches: 4. The CDR3 DNA follows: TGTGCCAGCAGCGACAGGGTGGGTAACTATGGCTACACCTTC. Encoded protein: CASSDRVGNYGYTF.

This clone has just a few counts. This chain uses TRBV15 with TRBJ2-1; 16 bases are shared with TRBD2. With 1 base clipped from V and 6 bases from J, the junction kept 9 bases outside the gene matches. Germline V gene sequence: CDR1 LNHNV, CDR2 YYDKDF (reference sequence). The CDR3 extends over 19 amino acids. CDR3 residues: CATSRVLGLAGGSFNEQFF. CDR3 coding DNA: TGTGCCACCAGCAGAGTCTTGGGACTAGCGGGGGGGAGCTTCAATGAGCAGTTCTTC.

The rearrangement links TRBV2 to TRBJ2-7; 10 nucleotides line up with TRBD1. CDR3 length: 14 amino acids. Trimming removed 1 base from V and 6 bases from J; junction bases left unmatched: 3. Germline CDR1 is SNHLY and CDR2 is FYNNEI. The CDR3 sequence: CASSEGTGGVEQYF. The CDR3 coding sequence is TGTGCCAGCAGTGAAGGGACAGGGGGGGTCGAGCAGTACTTC.

The chain recombines TRBV18 with TRBJ2-3; tentative D call: TRBD2 (6 bases). The CDR3 is made up of 14 amino acids. V lost 8 bases to trimming and J lost 4 bases, with 16 bases between them. Per germline, CDR1 KGHSH and CDR2 LQKENI. CDR3 coding DNA: TGTGCCAGCCATAGCGGAGGACCGGCAGATACGCAGTATTTT. Its protein product is CASHSGGPADTQYF.

The CDR3 spells CASSPEGSGNTIYF. In DNA form, the CDR3 reads TGTGCCAGCTCACCGGAGGGCTCTGGAAACACCATATATTTT. The V call is TRBV18, the J call TRBJ1-3, with unresolved D. V dropped 3 bases and J dropped 0 bases, with 6 bases sitting between them. The CDR3 is 14 amino acids. Germline CDR1 and CDR2: KGHSH and LQKENI.

The rearrangement joins TRBV28 to TRBJ1-5; D ambiguous. Trimming stripped 5 bases from V and 5 bases from J, with 7 bases between. This CDR3 has 12 amino acids. Germline assignment: CDR1 MDHEN and CDR2 SYDVKM. Written as DNA, the CDR3 is TGTGCCAGCAGTCCCCCTTATCAGCCCCAGCATTTT. Amino acids: CASSPPYQPQHF.

This chain links TRBV5-1 with TRBJ1-4; D is possibly TRBD1 (6 bases). Trimming removed 2 bases from V and 8 bases from J, with 22 bases in between. The germline V gene has CDR1 SGHRS and CDR2 YFSETQ. This CDR3 is built from 17 residues. CDR3 protein: CASSFSRPGAKDEKLFF. DNA of the CDR3: TGCGCCAGCAGCTTTAGCCGTCCGGGGGCGAAAGACGAAAAACTGTTTTTT.

The gene calls are TRBV28 and TRBJ1-5; TRBD1 might be the D (6 bases). CDR1 is MDHEN, CDR2 SYDVKM, per germline. The CDR3 runs to 15 residues. V was pared by 5 bases and J by 6 bases, with 17 bases between. CDR3 coding DNA: TGTGCCAGCAGTCCCGGACAGTGGAGTACTCAGCCCCAGCATTTT. Its translation is CASSPGQWSTQPQHF.

V usage is TRBV7-9 and J usage is TRBJ2-7; 7 nucleotides align to TRBD1. This CDR3 region has 16 residues. V gave up 1 base and J gave up 4 bases; unmatched junction bases: 10. The germline V gene has CDR1 SEHNR and CDR2 FQNEAQ (reference sequence). The CDR3 region has the DNA TGTGCCAGCAGCTTAGGGGGCTACGGGACAGCTTACGAGCAGTACTTC. It is translated as CASSLGGYGTAYEQYF. The entire variable domain, with the rest obtained from reference TRBV7-9 and TRBJ2-7, is as follows: DTGVSQNPRHKITKRGQNVTFRCDPISEHNRLYWYRQTLGQGPEFLTYFQNEAQLEKSRLLSDRFSAERPKGSFSTLEIQRTEQGDSAMYLCASSLGGYGTAYEQYFGPGTRLTVT.

This clone was seen more than once but under ten times. The genes are TRBV2 and TRBJ2-7, with D unclear. The germline V and J ends were trimmed by 7 bases and 0 bases, with 10 bases remaining between them. This CDR3 region has 13 residues. The germline CDR1 and CDR2 sequences are SNHLY and FYNNEI. In DNA, the CDR3 is TGTGCCAGCACTTTGACCGGCTCCTACGAGCAGTACTTC. This encodes CASTLTGSYEQYF.

The gene calls are TRBV3-1 (or the pseudogene TRBV3-2) and TRBJ2-1; D might be TRBD2 (5 bases). V lost 0 bases and J 3 bases, leaving 15 bases between the germline ends. CDR1 and CDR2 from the germline V gene are LGHDT and YNNKEL (reference sequence). The CDR3 consists of 17 residues. The CDR3 loop is CASSQELGRNFYNEQFF. CDR3 sequence (DNA): TGTGCCAGCAGCCAAGAATTAGGGAGAAACTTCTACAATGAGCAGTTCTTC.

The chain couples TRBV7-8 to TRBJ2-1, with 8 bases lining up with TRBD2. Looked up from germline, CDR1 is SGHVS and CDR2 is FQNEAQ. The CDR3 has 16 amino acids. Losses at the gene ends were 2 bases for V and 0 bases for J; bases not matched to a gene: 3. CDR3 residues: CASSLSGGSSYNEQFF. As DNA, the CDR3 is TGTGCCAGCAGCTTATCGGGGGGGAGCTCCTACAATGAGCAGTTCTTC. Full variable domain (rest looked up from reference TRBV7-8 and TRBJ2-1): GAGVSQSPRYKVAKRGQDVALRCDPISGHVSLFWYQQALGQGPEFLTYFQNEAQLDKSGLPSDRFFAERPEGSVSTLKIQRTQQEDSAVYLCASSLSGGSSYNEQFFGPGTRLTVL.

This clone showed up just a few times. The chain links TRBV28 to TRBJ1-2, with D possibly TRBD1 on 6 matching bases. Trimming removed 5 bases at V and 1 base at J, with 14 bases between. CDR1 and CDR2 from the germline V gene are MDHEN and SYDVKM. This CDR3 spans 15 amino acids. CDR3 residues: CASSPPRTDNYGYTF. The CDR3 DNA sequence: TGTGCCAGCAGTCCCCCCAGGACAGATAACTATGGCTACACCTTC.

The chain employs TRBV4-1 and TRBJ2-1, with D unresolved. CDR3 length: 13 amino acids. V lost 3 bases, J lost 5 bases, and 8 bases lay in between. The germline V gene encodes CDR1 MGHRA and CDR2 YSYEKL. CDR3 region: CASSHPQDNEQFF. CDR3 in DNA: TGCGCCAGCAGCCATCCTCAGGACAATGAGCAGTTCTTC.

The DNA of the CDR3 is TGTGCCACCTATTCGCAGTTTGGGGAGGACTATGGCTACACCTTC. Amino acid sequence: CATYSQFGEDYGYTF. This chain joins TRBV24-1 and TRBJ1-2; D is uncertain. This CDR3 region has 15 residues. The V end lost 9 bases, the J end lost 3 bases, and 19 bases lay between the germline ends. Germline values: CDR1 KGHDR, CDR2 SFDVKD.

This chain links TRBV6-5 with TRBJ1-4, with a tentative D call TRBD1 (6 bases). This CDR3 is 15 amino acids long. The V gene lost 4 bases and the J gene lost 2 bases, with 11 bases spanning the gap. Germline CDR1 and CDR2: MNHEY and SVGAGI. The CDR3: CASSSGVGTNEKLFF. As DNA, the CDR3 is TGTGCCAGCAGTTCAGGGGTAGGCACTAATGAAAAACTGTTTTTT.

This clone was detected a few times. The V and J genes are TRBV30 and TRBJ1-6, with D uncertain. V was shortened by 4 bases and J by 1 base, with 11 bases between the two germline ends. Looked up from germline, CDR1 is GTSNPN and CDR2 is SVGIG (reference sequence). The CDR3 totals 15 residues. The CDR3 region has the DNA TGTGCCTGGAATGGGCCGGGATCCTATAATTCACCCCTCCACTTT. Its protein product is CAWNGPGSYNSPLHF.

The chain combines TRBV5-4 with TRBJ2-1; 11 bases fit TRBD2. The CDR3 has 16 amino acids. Germline-derived CDR1 and CDR2 are SGHNT and YYREEE (reference sequence). Trimming at V came to 5 bases and at J to 4 bases, leaving 8 bases not matched to a gene. The CDR3 sequence is CASSSTSGDQYNEQFF. As DNA, the CDR3 is TGTGCCAGCAGTTCGACTAGCGGGGACCAATACAATGAGCAGTTCTTC.